The clone carrying this TCR beta chain was observed a handful of times. Its antigen is not identified. The study sampled blood at baseline, cycle 4 day 1, and cycle 7 day 1. The method was immunoSEQ multiplex PCR; TCRdb's version includes in-frame clones alone and lacks a portion of them. The sample shows over 35,000 clones, 70% to 90% of them seen only once. Germline V gives CDR1 MNHEY, CDR2 SMNVEV (reference sequence). The CDR3 is made up of 13 amino acids. With 0 bases removed from V and 1 base from J, the gap between germline ends came to 3 bases. The sample comes from a study of OX40 agonist ivuxolimab in advanced cancers. Study in general: While on treatment, patients had intravenous ivuxolimab at 0.01 to 10 mg/kg every 2 weeks. Study-wide results and caveats: Among the lowest peripheral clonal expansion occurred in 0.1-3.0 mg/kg partial responders.

V gene TRBV27 combines with J gene TRBJ2-5; D unclear. Sequenced material: CD4+ or CD8+ T cells sorted from blood, taken in a trial of the OX40 agonist ivuxolimab. This TCR derives from an adult with an advanced solid tumor such as melanoma, head and neck, liver or kidney cancer. As DNA, the CDR3 is TGTGCCAGCAGTTTATCTTTCCAAGAGACCCAGTACTTC. Protein product: CASSLSFQETQYF.